Listed below are T cell receptor beta chains from one sample, sequenced in a study of T cell responses to AZD1222 COVID-19 vaccine. Assay used: immunoSEQ multiplex PCR; TCRdb lists only in-frame clones, some missing. The top ten hold about 5.2% of the sample, which has 90,000 to 150,000 clones, more than 80% seen once. The sequencing here drew on peripheral blood, taken on day 0 of AZD1222 vaccination. The receptors originated from an adult in good health. CDR3s include the opening cysteine and the closing phenylalanine or tryptophan. D genes are given only for firm matches. Expanded clones are given a class, and other clones once, few, many or no size at all.

abundance,v_gene,j_gene,d_gene,CDR3aa,CDR3nt
few,TRBV9,TRBJ2-3,TRBD2,CASSVARVSGGRTDTQYF,TGTGCCAGCAGCGTAGCAAGAGTTAGCGGGGGCCGCACAGATACGCAGTATTTT
-,TRBV27,TRBJ1-1,-,CASSYSGLNTEAFF,TGTGCCAGCAGTTACTCGGGACTGAACACTGAAGCTTTCTTT
-,TRBV19,TRBJ2-4,-,CASSTGAAKNIQYF,TGTGCCAGTAGTACGGGGGCGGCCAAAAACATTCAGTACTTC
-,TRBV5-6,TRBJ1-5,TRBD1,CASSQTGYLDQPQHF,TGTGCCAGCAGCCAGACAGGGTATCTAGATCAGCCCCAGCATTTT
-,TRBV7-9,TRBJ1-1,TRBD1,CASSLGTGDVAFF,TGTGCCAGCAGCTTAGGCACAGGGGATGTCGCTTTCTTT
few,TRBV10-3,TRBJ1-2,-,CATAQDTLYGYTF,TGTGCCACCGCTCAGGACACACTCTATGGCTACACCTTC
-,TRBV28,TRBJ1-5,-,CASRPLSGGGQPQHF,TGTGCCAGCAGACCTCTATCGGGGGGCGGTCAGCCCCAGCATTTT
-,TRBV29-1,TRBJ1-2,-,CSVPKQGESGYTF,TGCAGCGTCCCAAAACAGGGAGAGAGTGGCTACACCTTC
-,TRBV6-5,TRBJ1-1,-,CASSSPGRPGEAFF,TGTGCCAGCAGTTCTCCGGGACGGCCCGGGGAAGCTTTCTTT
-,TRBV10-3,TRBJ1-2,-,CAISESSTIYGYTF,TGTGCCATCAGTGAGTCTTCGACTATCTATGGCTACACCTTC
-,TRBV4-1,TRBJ2-1,-,CASSQPLKSSYNEQFF,TGCGCCAGCAGCCAACCCCTTAAGAGCTCCTACAATGAGCAGTTCTTC
-,TRBV19,TRBJ1-2,-,CASTKGRNYGYTF,TGTGCCAGTACCAAGGGACGGAACTATGGCTACACCTTC
-,TRBV6-5,TRBJ1-6,-,CASSYLPGNSPLHF,TGTGCCAGCAGTTATCTGCCCGGTAATTCACCCCTCCACTTT
-,TRBV12-3/TRBV12-4,TRBJ1-1,-,CASSGGWTEAFF,TGTGCCAGCAGTGGGGGGTGGACTGAAGCTTTCTTT
-,TRBV10-1,TRBJ1-3,-,CASRTGNTIYF,TGCGCCAGCAGAACAGGAAACACCATATATTTT
-,TRBV28,TRBJ1-2,-,CASSLRTGGYTF,TGTGCCAGCAGTCTTCGGACGGGTGGCTACACCTTC